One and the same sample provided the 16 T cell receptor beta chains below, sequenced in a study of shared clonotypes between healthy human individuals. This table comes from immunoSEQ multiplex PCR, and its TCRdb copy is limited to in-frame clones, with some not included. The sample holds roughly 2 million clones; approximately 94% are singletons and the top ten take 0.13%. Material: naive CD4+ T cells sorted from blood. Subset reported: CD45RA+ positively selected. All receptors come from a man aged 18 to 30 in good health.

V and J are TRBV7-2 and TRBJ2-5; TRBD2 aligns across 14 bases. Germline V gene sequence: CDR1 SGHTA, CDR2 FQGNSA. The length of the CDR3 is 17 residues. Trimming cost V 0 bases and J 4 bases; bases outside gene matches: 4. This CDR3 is CASSLAPGLAGVETQYF. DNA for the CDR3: TGTGCCAGCAGCTTAGCTCCGGGACTAGCGGGGGTAGAGACCCAGTACTTC.

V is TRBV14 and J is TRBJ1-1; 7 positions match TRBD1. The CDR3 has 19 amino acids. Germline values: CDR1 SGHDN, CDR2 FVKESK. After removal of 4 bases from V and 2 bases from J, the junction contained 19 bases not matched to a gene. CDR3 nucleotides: TGTGCCAGCAGCCTTACCCGGGGAAGGGGGCGTTGGGGAAACACTGAAGCTTTCTTT. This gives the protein CASSLTRGRGRWGNTEAFF.

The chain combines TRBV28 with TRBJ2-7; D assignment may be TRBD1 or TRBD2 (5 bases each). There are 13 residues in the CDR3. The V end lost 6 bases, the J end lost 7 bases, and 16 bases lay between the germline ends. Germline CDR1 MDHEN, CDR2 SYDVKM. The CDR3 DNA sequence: TGTGCCAGCAGAACCCGGGACCCAGGGGAGCAGTACTTC. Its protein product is CASRTRDPGEQYF.

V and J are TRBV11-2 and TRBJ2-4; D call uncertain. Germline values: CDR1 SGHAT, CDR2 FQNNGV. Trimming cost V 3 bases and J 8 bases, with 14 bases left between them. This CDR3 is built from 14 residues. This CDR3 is CASSLERRNDIQYF. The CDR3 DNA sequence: TGTGCCAGCAGCTTGGAGCGAAGGAATGACATTCAGTACTTC.

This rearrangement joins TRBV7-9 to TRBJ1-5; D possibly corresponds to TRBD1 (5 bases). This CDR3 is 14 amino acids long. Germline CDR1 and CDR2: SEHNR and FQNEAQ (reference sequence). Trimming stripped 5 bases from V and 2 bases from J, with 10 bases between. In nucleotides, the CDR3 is TGTGCCAGCAGCGCCGGAGGGGGCAATCAGCCCCAGCATTTT. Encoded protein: CASSAGGGNQPQHF.

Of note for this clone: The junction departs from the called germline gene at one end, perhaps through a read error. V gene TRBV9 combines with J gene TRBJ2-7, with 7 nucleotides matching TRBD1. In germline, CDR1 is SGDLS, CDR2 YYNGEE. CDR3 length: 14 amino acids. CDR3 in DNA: TGTGCCAGCAGCTCTCGGACAGGCTCCAACGAGCAGTACTTC. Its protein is CASSSRTGSNEQYF.

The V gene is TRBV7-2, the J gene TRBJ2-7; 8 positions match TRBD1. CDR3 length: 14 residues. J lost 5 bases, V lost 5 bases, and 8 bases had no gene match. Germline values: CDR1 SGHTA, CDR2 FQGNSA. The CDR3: CASSPGQAVNEQYF. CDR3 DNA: TGTGCCAGCAGCCCGGGACAGGCGGTGAACGAGCAGTACTTC. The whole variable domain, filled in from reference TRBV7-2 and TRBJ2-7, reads GAGVSQSPSNKVTEKGKDVELRCDPISGHTALYWYRQSLGQGLEFLIYFQGNSAPDKSGLPSDRFSAERTGGSVSTLTIQRTQQEDSAVYLCASSPGQAVNEQYFGPGTRLTVT.

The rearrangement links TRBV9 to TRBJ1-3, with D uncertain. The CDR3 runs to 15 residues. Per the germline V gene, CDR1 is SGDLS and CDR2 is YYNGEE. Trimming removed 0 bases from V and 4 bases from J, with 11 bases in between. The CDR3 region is CASSVGQQKGNTIYF. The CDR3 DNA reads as TGTGCCAGCAGCGTAGGTCAACAGAAAGGAAACACCATATATTTT.

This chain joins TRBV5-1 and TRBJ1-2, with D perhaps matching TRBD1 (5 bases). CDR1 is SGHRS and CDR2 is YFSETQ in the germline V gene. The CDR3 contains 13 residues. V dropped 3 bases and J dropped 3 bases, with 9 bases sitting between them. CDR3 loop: CASSYGGDYGYTF. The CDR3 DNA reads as TGCGCCAGCAGCTACGGAGGGGACTATGGCTACACCTTC. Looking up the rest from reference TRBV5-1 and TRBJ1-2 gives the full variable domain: KAGVTQTPRYLIKTRGQQVTLSCSPISGHRSVSWYQQTPGQGLQFLFEYFSETQRNKGNFPGRFSGRQFSNSRSEMNVSTLELGDSALYLCASSYGGDYGYTFGSGTRLTVV.

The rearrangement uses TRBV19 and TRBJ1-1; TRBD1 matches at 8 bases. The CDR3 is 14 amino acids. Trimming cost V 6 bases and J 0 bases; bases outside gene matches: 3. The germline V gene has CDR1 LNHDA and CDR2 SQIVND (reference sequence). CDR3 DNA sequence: TGTGCCAGTAGGCGGACAGGGATGAACACTGAAGCTTTCTTT. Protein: CASRRTGMNTEAFF.

The CDR3 sequence is CATSPGPNTGELFF. CDR3 DNA: TGTGCCACCAGTCCGGGACCAAACACCGGGGAGCTGTTTTTT. The rearrangement joins TRBV15 to TRBJ2-2, with D possibly being TRBD1 or TRBD2 (5 bases each). The CDR3 loop spans 14 amino acids. The V and J ends lost 6 bases and 2 bases respectively, with 10 bases between them. Germline CDR1 LNHNV, CDR2 YYDKDF (reference sequence).

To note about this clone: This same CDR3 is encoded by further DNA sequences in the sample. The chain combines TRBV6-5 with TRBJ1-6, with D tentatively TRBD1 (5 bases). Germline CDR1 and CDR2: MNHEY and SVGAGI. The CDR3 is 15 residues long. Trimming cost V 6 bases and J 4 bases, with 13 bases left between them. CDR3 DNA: TGTGCCAGCAGCCCCGGGGGGGTATATAATTCACCCCTCCACTTT. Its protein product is CASSPGGVYNSPLHF.

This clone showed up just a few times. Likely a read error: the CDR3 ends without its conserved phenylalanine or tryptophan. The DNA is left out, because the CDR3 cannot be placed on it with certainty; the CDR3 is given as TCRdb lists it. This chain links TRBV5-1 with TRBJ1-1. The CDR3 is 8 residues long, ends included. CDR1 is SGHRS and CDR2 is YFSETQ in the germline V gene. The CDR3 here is CASSLDWI.

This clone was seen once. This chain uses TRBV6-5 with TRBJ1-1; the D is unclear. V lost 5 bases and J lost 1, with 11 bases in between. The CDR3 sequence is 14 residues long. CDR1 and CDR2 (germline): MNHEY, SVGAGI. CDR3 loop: CASSRFGKNTEAFF. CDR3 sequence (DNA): TGTGCCAGCAGTAGGTTTGGGAAGAACACTGAAGCTTTCTTT.

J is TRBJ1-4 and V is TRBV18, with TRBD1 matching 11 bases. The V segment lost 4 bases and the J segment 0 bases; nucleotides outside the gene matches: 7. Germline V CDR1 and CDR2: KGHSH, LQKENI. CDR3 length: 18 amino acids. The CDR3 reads CASSLRTGGEATNEKLFF. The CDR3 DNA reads TGTGCCAGCTCACTACGGACAGGGGGCGAGGCAACTAATGAAAAACTGTTTTTT.

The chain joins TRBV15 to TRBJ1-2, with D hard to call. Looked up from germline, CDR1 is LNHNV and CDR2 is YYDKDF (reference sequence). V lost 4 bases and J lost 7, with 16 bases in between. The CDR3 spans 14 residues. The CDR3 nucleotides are TGTGCCACCAGCATCCCTAAAGGACCGGGTGGCTACACCTTC. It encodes CATSIPKGPGGYTF.